The 17 T cell receptor beta chains in this list originate from one sample, sequenced in a study of identical twins. TCRdb reprocessed the 5' RACE reads with MiXCR, giving one entry per CDR3 protein. The sample carries fewer than 500,000 distinct CDR3 sequences, 13% to 15% recorded once. A further study also used this sample, focusing on yellow fever vaccine responses in identical twins.

The sequencing input was CD4+ T cells sorted from blood. The receptors originated from a woman aged 18-35 years in good health.

This clonotype occurred a few times. The genes are TRBV11-2 and TRBJ1-5, with D hard to call. The germline V gene has CDR1 SGHAT and CDR2 FQNNGV. The CDR3 is made up of 16 amino acids. V gave up 0 bases and J gave up 2 bases, with 11 bases separating them. For the CDR3, the DNA is TGTGCCAGCAGCTTAGATGCGGGTTCCGGCAATCAGCCCCAGCATTTT. This gives the protein CASSLDAGSGNQPQHF. The full variable domain, with the rest looked up from reference TRBV11-2 and TRBJ1-5, is EAGVAQSPRYKIIEKRQSVAFWCNPISGHATLYWYQQILGQGPKLLIQFQNNGVVDDSQLPKDRFSAERLKGVDSTLKIQPAKLEDSAVYLCASSLDAGSGNQPQHFGDGTRLSIL.

There are a few counts of this clonotype. This rearrangement joins TRBV6-2 or TRBV6-3 to TRBJ1-1, with D possibly being TRBD1 (5 bases). Trimming cost V 0 bases and J 5 bases, with 10 bases left between them. This CDR3 is built from 14 residues. CDR1 and CDR2 from the germline V gene are MNHEY and SVGEGT. The CDR3, as DNA: TGTGCCAGCAGTTACTCCTTCCGGGGGACTGAAGCTTTCTTT. Translation gives CASSYSFRGTEAFF.

This clonotype has a handful of counts. The chain uses TRBV11-3 and TRBJ2-5, with TRBD1 as a possible D gene (6 bases). Trimming removed 5 bases at V and 1 base at J, with 14 bases between. The germline V gene encodes CDR1 SGHNT and CDR2 YENEEA. The CDR3 length is 15 residues. CDR3 DNA sequence: TGTGCCAGCAGCCGGAGGCCAGGGGCCCAAGAGACCCAGTACTTC. This translates into CASSRRPGAQETQYF.

This clonotype was observed many times. The V call is TRBV3-1, the J call TRBJ2-5; D gene uncertain. The CDR3 runs to 14 residues. Trimming cost V 1 base and J 1 base, with 7 bases left between them. Germline assignment: CDR1 LGHDT and CDR2 YNNKEL (reference sequence). The CDR3 protein is CASSQVKGQETQYF. CDR3 coding DNA: TGTGCCAGCAGCCAAGTTAAGGGCCAAGAGACCCAGTACTTC.

Written as DNA, the CDR3 is TGTGCCAGCAGCTTAAGGGACAACCAAAATACCGGGGAGCTGTTTTTT. Translation: CASSLRDNQNTGELFF. The chain recombines TRBV7-3 with TRBJ2-2, with D perhaps matching TRBD1 (6 bases). CDR1 and CDR2 (germline): SGHTA, FQGTGA. V lost 1 base, J lost 5 bases, and 14 bases lay in between. This CDR3 has 16 amino acids.

The J gene is TRBJ2-3, the V gene TRBV5-1, with 7 nucleotides matching TRBD2. The V gene's germline CDR1 is SGHRS and CDR2 YFSETQ. V was pared by 0 bases and J by 6 bases, with 10 bases of the junction left unmatched. This CDR3 is built from 16 residues. The DNA for the CDR3 is TGCGCCAGCAGCTTGGGGGGCAGCGGGACCGCGGATACGCAGTATTTT. Translating gives CASSLGGSGTADTQYF.

The chain recombines TRBV6-5 with TRBJ2-7; D not certain. CDR1 is MNHEY and CDR2 is SVGAGI in the germline V gene. V was clipped by 6 bases and J by 4 bases, with 10 bases between them. The CDR3 spans 12 residues. This CDR3 reads CASSRPPYEQYF. The CDR3 DNA reads as TGTGCCAGCAGCCGCCCCCCTTACGAGCAGTACTTC.

The gene calls are TRBV6-2 or TRBV6-3 and TRBJ2-1; no clear D gene. Looked up from germline, CDR1 is MNHEY and CDR2 is SVGEGT. V was cut by 7 bases and J by 0 bases, with 16 bases left in between. This CDR3 region has 16 residues. The CDR3 reads CASIIGGRSSYNEQFF. In DNA form, the CDR3 reads TGTGCCAGCATTATAGGTGGGCGGAGCTCCTACAATGAGCAGTTCTTC.

This clonotype was seen only a few times. The J gene is TRBJ1-2, the V gene TRBV7-9, with D perhaps matching TRBD1 (5 bases). V lost 4 bases, J lost 9 bases, and 9 bases lay in between. Germline V CDR1 and CDR2: SEHNR, FQNEAQ (reference sequence). This CDR3 contains 11 residues. CDR3 sequence reads: CASSSGGRYTF. In DNA form, the CDR3 reads TGTGCCAGCAGCTCCGGGGGACGCTACACCTTC.

The V call is TRBV5-1, the J call TRBJ1-2; tentatively, D is TRBD1 (5 bases). CDR1 and CDR2 from the germline V gene are SGHRS and YFSETQ. V lost 0 bases to trimming and J lost 4 bases, with 16 bases between them. This CDR3 is 16 amino acids long. The CDR3 reads CASSLEGQALLYGYTF. DNA of the CDR3: TGCGCCAGCAGCTTGGAGGGGCAGGCCCTCCTCTATGGCTACACCTTC.

This clonotype was seen ten or more times. The chain is built from TRBV6-1 and TRBJ1-2; 8 nucleotides line up with TRBD1. Per the germline V gene, CDR1 is MNHNS and CDR2 is SASEGT. The CDR3 extends over 14 amino acids. The V gene end was trimmed by 6 bases and the J gene end by 4 bases; junction bases not matched to a gene: 7. The CDR3 nucleotides read TGTGCCAGCAGCAGACAGGGGCCTGTCTATGGCTACACCTTC. Amino acid sequence: CASSRQGPVYGYTF.

This clonotype has a handful of counts. CDR3 DNA sequence: TGTGCCAGCAGCCCTAAATCTCTGAAGGGACCTATCTACGAGCAGTACTTC. Amino acids: CASSPKSLKGPIYEQYF. This chain joins TRBV3-1 and TRBJ2-7; possibly TRBD1 or TRBD2 for D (5 bases each). The ends were cut back, 4 bases at V and 3 bases at J, with 22 bases in the middle. CDR3 size: 17 residues. CDR1 and CDR2 from the germline V gene are LGHDT and YNNKEL (reference sequence).

This clonotype occurred a few times. The V call is TRBV7-9, the J call TRBJ2-5; 8 bases align to TRBD2. CDR3 length equals 16 residues. Germline loops: CDR1 SEHNR, CDR2 FQNEAQ (reference sequence). Trimming removed 1 base from V and 0 bases from J; junction bases left unmatched: 4. The chain's CDR3 is CASSLGVGGDQETQYF. The CDR3, as DNA: TGTGCCAGCAGCTTAGGGGTCGGGGGGGACCAAGAGACCCAGTACTTC. The entire variable domain, with the rest obtained from reference TRBV7-9 and TRBJ2-5, is as follows: DTGVSQNPRHKITKRGQNVTFRCDPISEHNRLYWYRQTLGQGPEFLTYFQNEAQLEKSRLLSDRFSAERPKGSFSTLEIQRTEQGDSAMYLCASSLGVGGDQETQYFGPGTRLLVL.

In this sample, this clonotype turned up many times. V usage is TRBV7-2 and J usage is TRBJ2-1, with D perhaps TRBD2 (6 bases). Germline V gene data show CDR1 as SGHTA and CDR2 as FQGNSA. V shed 2 bases and J shed 0 bases, with 11 bases lying between them. The CDR3 contains 16 residues. The CDR3 reads CASSLIAGSSYNEQFF. CDR3 in DNA: TGTGCCAGCAGCTTAATTGCCGGGAGCTCCTACAATGAGCAGTTCTTC.

The genes are TRBV30 and TRBJ2-7; D uncertain. V lost 4 bases, J lost 1 base, and 8 bases lay in between. This CDR3 is built from 12 residues. The germline V gene has CDR1 GTSNPN and CDR2 SVGIG (reference sequence). As DNA, the CDR3 is TGTGCCTGGATGAAGTATTCCTACGAGCAGTACTTC. This gives the protein CAWMKYSYEQYF.

This clonotype was seen a few times. For the CDR3, the DNA is TGCAGTGGTCAGCGGGGGGTATACAATGAGCAGTTCTTC. Residues: CSGQRGVYNEQFF. V and J are TRBV20-1 and TRBJ2-1, with 9 bases lining up with TRBD2. Germline CDR1 DFQATT, CDR2 SNEGSKA (reference sequence). With 7 bases clipped from V and 4 bases from J, the junction kept 5 bases outside the gene matches. The CDR3 sequence is 13 residues long.

This clonotype was observed once. Written as DNA, the CDR3 is TGTGCCAGCAGTTACAGGGGGCGGGTCACTGAAGCTTTCTTT. The encoded protein is CASSYRGRVTEAFF. The rearrangement links TRBV6-6 to TRBJ1-1; 7 bases line up with TRBD1. V lost 2 bases and J lost 4; bases outside the gene matches: 4. Germline CDR1 is MNHNY and CDR2 is SVGAGI (reference sequence). This CDR3 spans 14 amino acids.